This passage covers 9 T cell receptor beta chains from one sample sequenced in a study of vaccination and CD4 T cells after COVID-19. These receptors' antigens are unknown. Treatment of the sample: approximately nine-day PBMC culture with coronavirus spike peptide pools or control peptides (ViraFEST assay). From the unexposed donor, CD4+ T cells were collected ahead of the COVID-19 pandemic (2011-2018). Scientists ran DNA taken from cultured CD4+ T cells through the Oncomine TCR Beta short-read assay for sequencing. TCRdb used MiXCR to reprocess the PCR reads, holding one entry per CDR3 protein. In the table there are several thousand distinct CDR3 sequences, about half of which are singletons. Sequencing used CD4+ T cells from blood, cultured in vitro. Source of these receptors: a human donor in good health.

This clonotype has just a few counts. The V gene is TRBV7-9, the J gene TRBJ1-1; D gene unclear. V dropped 6 bases and J dropped 0 bases, with 11 bases sitting between them. The CDR3 totals 14 residues. Germline CDR1 is SEHNR and CDR2 is FQNEAQ (reference sequence). CDR3 loop: CASSSEGLNTEAFF. CDR3 nucleotides: TGTGCCAGCAGTTCGGAAGGGTTGAACACTGAAGCTTTCTTT. Full variable domain (remainder filled in from reference TRBV7-9 and TRBJ1-1): DTGVSQNPRHKITKRGQNVTFRCDPISEHNRLYWYRQTLGQGPEFLTYFQNEAQLEKSRLLSDRFSAERPKGSFSTLEIQRTEQGDSAMYLCASSSEGLNTEAFFGQGTRLTVV.

The chain recombines TRBV29-1 with TRBJ2-3, with D possibly TRBD2 on 6 matching bases. CDR3 size: 14 residues. Germline V gene sequence: CDR1 SQVTM, CDR2 ANQGSEA. V lost 5 bases and J 5 bases, leaving 17 bases between the germline ends. The CDR3 protein is CSVPGDRQVDTQYF. CDR3 DNA: TGCAGCGTTCCGGGAGATCGCCAGGTAGATACGCAGTATTTT.

A few counts support this clonotype. This chain links TRBV7-2 with TRBJ2-1; D not certain. V was shortened by 2 bases and J by 8 bases, with 13 bases between the two germline ends. The germline V gene encodes CDR1 SGHTA and CDR2 FQGNSA. The CDR3 is 14 amino acids. The CDR3: CASSLTPLRHEQFF. CDR3 in DNA: TGTGCCAGCAGCTTAACCCCCCTACGGCATGAGCAGTTCTTC.

This rearrangement joins TRBV7-9 to TRBJ1-1; D remains ambiguous. The germline V gene has CDR1 SEHNR and CDR2 FQNEAQ (reference sequence). V was cut by 6 bases and J by 5 bases, with 19 bases left in between. The CDR3 sequence is 15 residues long. The CDR3 is CASSEIIVAGTEAFF. The CDR3 nucleotides read TGTGCCAGCAGTGAAATAATTGTGGCGGGAACTGAAGCTTTCTTT.

This rearrangement joins TRBV6-1 to TRBJ2-6; 7 bases align to TRBD1. Trimming at V came to 5 bases and at J to 1 base, leaving 5 bases not matched to a gene. CDR1 MNHNS and CDR2 SASEGT come from the germline V gene. The CDR3 spans 16 residues. CDR3 region: CASSPQTGSGANVLTF. CDR3 bases: TGTGCCAGCAGTCCACAGACAGGGTCTGGGGCCAACGTCCTGACTTTC.

The V and J genes are TRBV20-1 and TRBJ2-5, with D tentatively TRBD2 (5 bases). V was shortened by 5 bases and J by 3 bases, with 10 bases between the two germline ends. Germline V CDR1 and CDR2: DFQATT, SNEGSKA (reference sequence). The CDR3 is 12 amino acids. As DNA, the CDR3 is TGCAGTGCTGCTAGCCTAAAAGAGACCCAGTACTTC. Encoded protein: CSAASLKETQYF.

The chain couples TRBV20-1 to TRBJ1-2; D gene unclear. Germline V gene lookup returns CDR1 DFQATT and CDR2 SNEGSKA (reference sequence). This CDR3 has 14 residues. V was cut by 4 bases and J by 8 bases, with 20 bases left in between. The CDR3 here is CSATLEAPRRGYTF. CDR3 DNA: TGCAGTGCTACGCTAGAAGCCCCGAGGAGGGGCTACACCTTC.

V gene TRBV20-1 combines with J gene TRBJ2-3; 15 bases match TRBD2. With 5 bases clipped from V and 5 bases from J, the junction kept 8 bases outside the gene matches. This CDR3 spans 16 amino acids. Germline V CDR1 and CDR2: DFQATT, SNEGSKA (reference sequence). The CDR3 is CSAPGLAGGREDTQYF. CDR3 nucleotides: TGCAGTGCTCCCGGACTAGCGGGAGGGCGTGAAGATACGCAGTATTTT.

The chain carries TRBV6-4 and TRBJ2-3, with a weak D call TRBD2 (6 bases). The CDR3 has 14 residues. The ends were cut back, 5 bases at V and 2 bases at J, with 11 bases in the middle. In germline, CDR1 is MRHNA, CDR2 SNTAGT. The CDR3 region has the DNA TGTGCCAGCAGTAGAAGGACTACCACAGATACGCAGTATTTT. Translating gives CASSRRTTTDTQYF.